These 11 T cell receptor beta chains were all obtained from the same sample, sequenced in a study of T cell repertoires in cytomegalovirus infection. The antigens these receptors bind are not known. Each CDR3 protein is one row after TCRdb ran MiXCR on the reads. This repertoire shows some 590,000 distinct CDR3 sequences, approximately 40% found once; its top ten account for 40% to 60%. The sample in question was cultured PBMCs, obtained from culture after CMV antigen stimulation. These receptors originate from a human donor in good health (CMV status not recorded). Some clones in this sample may be carry-over from other donors' samples.

This CDR3 reads CALLVNEQFF. CDR3 coding DNA: TGTGCCTTACTAGTCAATGAGCAGTTCTTC. The chain employs TRBV30 and TRBJ2-1; D possibly corresponds to TRBD2 (5 bases). This CDR3 comprises 10 residues. Trimming removed 7 bases at V and 6 bases at J, with 7 bases between. Germline V gene data show CDR1 as GTSNPN and CDR2 as SVGIG (reference sequence).

The chain combines TRBV20-1 with TRBJ1-4; no clear D gene. The CDR3 spans 17 residues. Germline CDR1 reads DFQATT; CDR2 reads SNEGSKA (reference sequence). V lost 0 bases to trimming and J lost 0 bases, with 14 bases between them. The CDR3 spells CSARDRESFATNEKLFF. The DNA for the CDR3 is TGCAGTGCTAGAGATCGGGAATCATTCGCAACTAATGAAAAACTGTTTTTT.

This clonotype appeared a few times. The V call is TRBV19, the J call TRBJ2-7; 10 bases fit TRBD1. Germline V gene sequence: CDR1 LNHDA, CDR2 SQIVND (reference sequence). The V and J ends lost 5 bases and 2 bases, in that order; junction bases with no gene match: 6. The CDR3 is made up of 15 amino acids. The chain's CDR3 is CASSLGQGPTYEQYF. The CDR3, as DNA: TGTGCCAGTAGTCTGGGACAGGGGCCCACCTACGAGCAGTACTTC. The whole variable domain, remainder taken from reference TRBV19 and TRBJ2-7, is DGGITQSPKYLFRKEGQNVTLSCEQNLNHDAMYWYRQDPGQGLRLIYYSQIVNDFQKGDIAEGYSVSREKKESFPLTVTSAQKNPTAFYLCASSLGQGPTYEQYFGPGTRLTVT.

This clonotype turned up a few times. The chain has TRBV7-2 and TRBJ1-2, with TRBD1 matching 9 bases. Germline values: CDR1 SGHTA, CDR2 FQGNSA. J was trimmed by 7 bases and V by 7 bases; bases with no gene match: 7. CDR3 size: 13 residues. The CDR3 region has the DNA TGTGCCAGCACCCCGGACAGGGGAGCTGGCTACACCTTC. This gives the protein CASTPDRGAGYTF.

This clonotype was found many times. Here the CDR3 reads CASSLMGTDPYEQYF. CDR3 bases: TGTGCCAGCAGCTTAATGGGTACAGATCCCTACGAGCAGTACTTC. The chain is built from TRBV7-2 and TRBJ2-7; D is unresolved. Germline CDR1 and CDR2: SGHTA and FQGNSA. Between the trimmed V and J ends, which lost 2 bases and 2 bases, there was a span of 13 bases. This CDR3 contains 15 residues.

The rearrangement links TRBV7-8 to TRBJ2-7; 9 nucleotides agree with TRBD1. After removal of 4 bases from V and 3 bases from J, the junction contained 7 bases not matched to a gene. Per the germline V gene, CDR1 is SGHVS and CDR2 is FQNEAQ. The CDR3 totals 15 residues. The CDR3 loop reads CASSSGTGSFYEQYF. The CDR3 nucleotides read TGTGCCAGCAGCTCCGGGACAGGGAGTTTCTACGAGCAGTACTTC.

The J gene is TRBJ2-2, the V gene TRBV10-3, with 7 bases fitting TRBD2. V was pared by 7 bases and J by 4 bases, with 6 bases of the junction left unmatched. The CDR3 runs to 14 residues. Germline CDR1 ENHRY, CDR2 SYGVKD. CDR3 sequence reads: CAITSGAFTGELFF. As DNA, the CDR3 is TGTGCCATCACGAGCGGGGCGTTCACCGGGGAGCTGTTTTTT.

This clonotype was detected a few times. The chain employs TRBV7-2 and TRBJ2-1, with D perhaps given as TRBD1 or TRBD2 (6 bases each). Germline CDR1 reads SGHTA; CDR2 reads FQGNSA. The CDR3 sequence is 15 residues long. V was trimmed by 8 bases and J by 6 bases, leaving 20 bases between them. CDR3 region: CASYDRGVSFNEQFF. DNA of the CDR3: TGTGCCAGCTACGATAGGGGGGTATCATTCAATGAGCAGTTCTTC.

The chain couples TRBV15 to TRBJ2-3; 8 bases align to TRBD2. Germline V CDR1 and CDR2: LNHNV, YYDKDF (reference sequence). The CDR3 length is 19 residues. With V trimmed by 0 bases and J by 4 bases, 15 bases remained unmatched. The CDR3: CATSRDWFFRREEADTQYF. Here the CDR3 DNA reads TGTGCCACCAGCAGAGATTGGTTTTTCCGGCGGGAGGAGGCAGATACGCAGTATTTT.

The chain employs TRBV2 and TRBJ2-7, with D tentatively TRBD1 (7 bases). Per germline, CDR1 SNHLY and CDR2 FYNNEI. The CDR3 is 14 residues long. The V end lost 8 bases, the J end lost 3 bases, and 17 bases lay between the germline ends. CDR3 amino acids: CASEGGGKSYEQYF. The CDR3 DNA sequence: TGTGCCAGCGAAGGGGGCGGGAAGAGCTACGAGCAGTACTTC.

Only a few counts were recorded for this clonotype. The rearrangement uses TRBV28 and TRBJ2-3, with D hard to call. CDR3 length: 14 residues. The V end was cut by 5 bases, the J end by 4 bases, with 13 bases between. Germline V gene data show CDR1 as MDHEN and CDR2 as SYDVKM. The CDR3 coding sequence is TGTGCCAGCAGTCCGGACCTGTTTCCAGATACGCAGTATTTT. As protein: CASSPDLFPDTQYF.